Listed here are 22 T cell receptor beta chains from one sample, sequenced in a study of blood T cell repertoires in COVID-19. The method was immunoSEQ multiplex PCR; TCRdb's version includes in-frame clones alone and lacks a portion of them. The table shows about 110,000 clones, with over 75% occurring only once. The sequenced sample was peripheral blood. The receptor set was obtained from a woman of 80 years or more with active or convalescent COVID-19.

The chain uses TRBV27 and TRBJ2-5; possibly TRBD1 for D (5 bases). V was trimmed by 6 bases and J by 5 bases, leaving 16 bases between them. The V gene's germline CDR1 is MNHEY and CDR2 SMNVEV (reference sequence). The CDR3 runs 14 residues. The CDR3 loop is CASSGRSGWETQYF. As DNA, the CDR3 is TGTGCCAGCAGCGGGCGTTCAGGGTGGGAGACCCAGTACTTC.

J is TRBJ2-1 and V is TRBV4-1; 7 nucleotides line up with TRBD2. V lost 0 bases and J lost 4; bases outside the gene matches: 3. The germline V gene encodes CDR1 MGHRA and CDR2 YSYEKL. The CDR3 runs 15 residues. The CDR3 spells CASSQDRGSYNEQFF. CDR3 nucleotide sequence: TGCGCCAGCAGCCAAGACCGCGGGAGTTACAATGAGCAGTTCTTC.

The CDR3 sequence: CASSVVLGSPAEQFF. CDR3 nucleotides: TGTGCCAGCAGCGTAGTCCTCGGGAGTCCCGCTGAGCAGTTCTTC. The chain carries TRBV9 and TRBJ2-1; tentatively, D is TRBD2 (6 bases). The CDR3 totals 15 residues. CDR1 SGDLS and CDR2 YYNGEE come from the germline V gene. V was shortened by 0 bases and J by 9 bases, with 16 bases between the two germline ends.

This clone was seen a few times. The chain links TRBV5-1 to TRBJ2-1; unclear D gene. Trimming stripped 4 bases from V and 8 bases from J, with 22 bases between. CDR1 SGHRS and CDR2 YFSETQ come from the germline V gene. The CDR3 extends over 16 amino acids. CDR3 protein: CASSPTGGSPVDEQFF. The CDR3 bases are TGCGCCAGCAGCCCAACCGGCGGTAGCCCCGTCGATGAGCAGTTCTTC.

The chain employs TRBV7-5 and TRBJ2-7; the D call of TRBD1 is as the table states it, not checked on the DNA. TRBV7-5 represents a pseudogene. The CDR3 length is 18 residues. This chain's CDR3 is CVRSLYDPTGGASYEQYF. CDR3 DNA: TGTGTCAGAAGCTTATATGACCCGACAGGGGGCGCTTCCTACGAGCAGTACTTC.

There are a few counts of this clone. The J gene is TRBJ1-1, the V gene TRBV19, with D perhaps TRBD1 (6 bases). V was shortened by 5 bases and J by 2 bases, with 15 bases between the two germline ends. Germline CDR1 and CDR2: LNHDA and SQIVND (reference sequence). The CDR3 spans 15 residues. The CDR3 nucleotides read TGTGCCAGTAGTCTGAGACTACAGGGTAACACTGAAGCTTTCTTT. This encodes CASSLRLQGNTEAFF.

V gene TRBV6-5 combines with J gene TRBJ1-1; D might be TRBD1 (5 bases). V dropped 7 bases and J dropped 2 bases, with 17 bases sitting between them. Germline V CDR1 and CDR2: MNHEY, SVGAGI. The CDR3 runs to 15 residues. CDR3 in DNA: TGTGCCAGCACCCTACTCTGGACACCTAACACTGAAGCTTTCTTT. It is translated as CASTLLWTPNTEAFF.

In DNA form, the CDR3 reads TGCGCCACAACAGGGCGGGCGGAGGGGGCGAGGTATAATTCACCCCTCCACTTT. It encodes CATTGRAEGARYNSPLHF. V is TRBV10-1 and J is TRBJ1-6, with 7 bases lining up with TRBD1. CDR1 and CDR2 from the germline V gene are WNHNN and SYGVQD (reference sequence). The CDR3 length is 18 residues. V shed 10 bases, J shed 4 bases, and the junction held 19 bases outside the gene matches.

The CDR3 protein is CASRWGGANNEQFF. The CDR3 region has the DNA TGTGCCAGCAGATGGGGGGGCGCGAATAATGAGCAGTTCTTC. The chain links TRBV5-4 to TRBJ2-1; perhaps TRBD2 as D (7 bases). This CDR3 comprises 14 residues. Trimming stripped 5 bases from V and 7 bases from J, with 16 bases between. Germline V gene sequence: CDR1 SGHNT, CDR2 YYREEE (reference sequence).

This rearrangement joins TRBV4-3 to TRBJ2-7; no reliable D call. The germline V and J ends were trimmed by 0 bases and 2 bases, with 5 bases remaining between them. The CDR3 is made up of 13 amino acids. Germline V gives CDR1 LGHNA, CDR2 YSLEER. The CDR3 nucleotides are TGCGCCAGCAGCCAAGACCGGGCCTACGAGCAGTACTTC. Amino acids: CASSQDRAYEQYF.

The DNA for the CDR3 is TGTGCCAGTAATAAAAAACCCTTTCCGGGGAGGGCGAAGGATGAAGCTTTCTTT. This gives the protein CASNKKPFPGRAKDEAFF. The rearrangement links TRBV19 to TRBJ1-1; D is unclear. Germline loops: CDR1 LNHDA, CDR2 SQIVND (reference sequence). V was cut by 7 bases and J by 7 bases, with 31 bases left in between. The length of the CDR3 is 18 residues.

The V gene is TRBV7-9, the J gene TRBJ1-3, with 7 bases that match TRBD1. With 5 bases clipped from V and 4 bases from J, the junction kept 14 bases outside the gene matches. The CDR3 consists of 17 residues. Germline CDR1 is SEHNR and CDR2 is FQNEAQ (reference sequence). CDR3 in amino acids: CASSRHRDSYFGNTIYF. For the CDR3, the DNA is TGTGCCAGCAGCAGACACCGGGACAGCTATTTCGGAAACACCATATATTTT.

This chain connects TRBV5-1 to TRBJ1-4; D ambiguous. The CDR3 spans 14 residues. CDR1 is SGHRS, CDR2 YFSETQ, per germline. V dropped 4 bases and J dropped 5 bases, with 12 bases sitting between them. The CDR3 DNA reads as TGCGCCAGCAGCACTGGACTAGGAAATGAAAAACTGTTTTTT. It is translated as CASSTGLGNEKLFF.

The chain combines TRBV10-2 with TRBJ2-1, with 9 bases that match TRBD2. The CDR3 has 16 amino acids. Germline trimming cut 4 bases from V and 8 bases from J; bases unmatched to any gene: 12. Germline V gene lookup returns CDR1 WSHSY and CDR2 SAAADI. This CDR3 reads CASSATSGQGGDEQFF. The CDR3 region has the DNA TGCGCCAGCAGTGCTACTAGCGGGCAAGGAGGGGATGAGCAGTTCTTC.

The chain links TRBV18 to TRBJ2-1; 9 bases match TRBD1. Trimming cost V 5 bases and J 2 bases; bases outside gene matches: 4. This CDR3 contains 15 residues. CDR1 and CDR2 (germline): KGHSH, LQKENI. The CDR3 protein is CASSEQGAAYNEQFF. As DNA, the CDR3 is TGTGCCAGCTCAGAACAGGGGGCCGCCTACAATGAGCAGTTCTTC.

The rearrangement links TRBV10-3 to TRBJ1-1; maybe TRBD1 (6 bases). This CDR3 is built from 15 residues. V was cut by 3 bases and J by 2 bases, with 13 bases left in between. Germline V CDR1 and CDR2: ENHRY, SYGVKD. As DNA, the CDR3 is TGTGCCATCAGTGACTGGACAGAAGTAAACACTGAAGCTTTCTTT. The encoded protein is CAISDWTEVNTEAFF.

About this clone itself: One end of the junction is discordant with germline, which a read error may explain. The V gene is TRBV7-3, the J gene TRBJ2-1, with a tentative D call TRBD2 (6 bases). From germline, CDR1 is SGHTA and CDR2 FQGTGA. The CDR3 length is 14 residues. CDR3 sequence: CASSLTSSHNEQFF. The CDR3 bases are TGTGCCAGCAGCCTTACTAGCTCCCACAATGAGCAGTTCTTC.

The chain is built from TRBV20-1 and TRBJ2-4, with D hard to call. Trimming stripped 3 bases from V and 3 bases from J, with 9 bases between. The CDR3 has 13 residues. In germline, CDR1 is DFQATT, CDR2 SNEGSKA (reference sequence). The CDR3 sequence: CSASILIKNIQYF. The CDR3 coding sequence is TGCAGTGCTAGTATACTAATCAAAAACATTCAGTACTTC.

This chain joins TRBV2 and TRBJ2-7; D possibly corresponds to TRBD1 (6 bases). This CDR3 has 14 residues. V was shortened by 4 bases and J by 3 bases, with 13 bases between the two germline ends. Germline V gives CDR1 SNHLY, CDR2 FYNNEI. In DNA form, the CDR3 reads TGTGCCAGCAGTGGGGCAGGGGTGGGCTACGAGCAGTACTTC. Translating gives CASSGAGVGYEQYF. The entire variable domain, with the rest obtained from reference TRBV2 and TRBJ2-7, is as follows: EPEVTQTPSHQVTQMGQEVILRCVPISNHLYFYWYRQILGQKVEFLVSFYNNEISEKSEIFDDQFSVERPDGSNFTLKIRSTKLEDSAMYFCASSGAGVGYEQYFGPGTRLTVT.

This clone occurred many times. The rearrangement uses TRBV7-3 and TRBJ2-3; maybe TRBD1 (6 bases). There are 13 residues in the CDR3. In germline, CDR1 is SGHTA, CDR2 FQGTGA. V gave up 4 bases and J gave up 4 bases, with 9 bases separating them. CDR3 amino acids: CASSSTGPDTQYF. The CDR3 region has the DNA TGTGCCAGCAGCTCTACAGGGCCAGATACGCAGTATTTT.

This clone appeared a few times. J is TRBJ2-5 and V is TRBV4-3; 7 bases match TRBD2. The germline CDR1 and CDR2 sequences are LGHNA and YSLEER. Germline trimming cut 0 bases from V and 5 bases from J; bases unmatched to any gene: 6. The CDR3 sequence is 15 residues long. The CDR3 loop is CASSQEASGGETQYF. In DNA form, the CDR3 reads TGCGCCAGCAGCCAAGAAGCTAGCGGAGGGGAGACCCAGTACTTC.

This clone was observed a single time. CDR3 loop: CASSQGRGNGELFF. The CDR3 region has the DNA TGTGCCAGCAGCCAAGGGCGGGGAAACGGGGAGCTGTTTTTT. V is TRBV7-2 and J is TRBJ2-2, with D possibly TRBD2 on 6 matching bases. V was trimmed by 5 bases and J by 7 bases, leaving 14 bases between them. Per the germline V gene, CDR1 is SGHTA and CDR2 is FQGNSA. The CDR3 covers 14 residues.